This TCR beta chain was sequenced during a study of blood T cell repertoires in COVID-19. Profiling relied on immunoSEQ multiplex PCR, and the TCRdb table lists in-frame clones only, not all of them. Among fewer than 120,000 clones listed, roughly 85% were seen once. The CDR3 runs to 14 residues. V lost 3 bases to trimming and J lost 0 bases, with 9 bases between them. Germline lookup yields CDR1 SGHTA and CDR2 FQGNSA. The TCR was taken from a woman older than 75 with active or convalescent COVID-19. The chain employs TRBV7-2 and TRBJ2-7; D remains unclear. Sequencing input: peripheral blood. Written as DNA, the CDR3 is TGTGCCAGCAGCTTGAGCGCCAGCTCCTACGAGCAGTACTTC. It yields the protein CASSLSASSYEQYF.